A selection of T cell receptor beta chains follows, all from one sample in a study of T cells in tuberculosis. Generated by immunoSEQ multiplex PCR, the TCRdb table keeps only in-frame clones and is missing some. The top ten clones hold approximately 7% of a sample with about 35,000 clones, approximately 90% of them seen once. The specimen comprised PBMCs, sampled at tuberculosis diagnosis. The source of these receptors is an adult with tuberculosis. Some clones in this sample may be carry-over from other donors' samples. CDR3s include the opening cysteine and the closing phenylalanine or tryptophan. The D gene is left open where the match is weak. For some rows the clone size is stated as once, few or many, or as a class when expanded; others skip it.

clone_size: .
v_call: TRBV20-1
j_call: TRBJ2-7
cdr3_length: 11
d_call: .
cdr3_aa: CSALYSYEQYF
cdr3_nt: TGCAGTGCGTTGTACTCCTACGAGCAGTACTTC

clone_size: .
v_call: TRBV7-3
j_call: TRBJ1-1
cdr3_length: 13
d_call: .
cdr3_aa: CASSRDKNTEAFF
cdr3_nt: TGTGCCAGCAGCCGGGACAAGAACACTGAAGCTTTCTTT

clone_size: .
v_call: TRBV19
j_call: TRBJ2-3
cdr3_length: 15
d_call: TRBD1
cdr3_aa: CASTQAGGYTDTQYF
cdr3_nt: TGTGCCAGTACCCAAGCAGGGGGCTACACAGATACGCAGTATTTT

clone_size: .
v_call: TRBV5-1
j_call: TRBJ1-1
cdr3_length: 15
d_call: .
cdr3_aa: CASSYLLRANTEAFF
cdr3_nt: TGCGCCAGCAGCTATCTTCTCAGGGCGAACACTGAAGCTTTCTTT

clone_size: .
v_call: TRBV11-2
j_call: TRBJ1-1
cdr3_length: 15
d_call: TRBD1
cdr3_aa: CASSLTTGIGTEAFF
cdr3_nt: TGTGCCAGCAGCTTAACGACAGGGATTGGCACTGAAGCTTTCTTT

clone_size: .
v_call: TRBV19
j_call: TRBJ2-1
cdr3_length: 14
d_call: TRBD2
cdr3_aa: CASSPTRGGGEQFF
cdr3_nt: TGTGCCAGTAGTCCCACCCGGGGGGGAGGTGAGCAGTTCTTC

clone_size: .
v_call: TRBV9
j_call: TRBJ1-2
cdr3_length: 16
d_call: TRBD1
cdr3_aa: CASSGANNRDRGGYTF
cdr3_nt: TGTGCCAGCAGCGGAGCCAATAACCGGGACAGGGGTGGCTACACCTTC

clone_size: .
v_call: TRBV18
j_call: TRBJ2-7
cdr3_length: 15
d_call: TRBD1
cdr3_aa: CASSYGQGPGNEQYF
cdr3_nt: TGTGCCAGCTCGTATGGACAGGGCCCGGGGAACGAGCAGTACTTC

clone_size: few
v_call: TRBV2
j_call: TRBJ2-1
cdr3_length: 14
d_call: .
cdr3_aa: CASIPGLTYNEQFF
cdr3_nt: TGTGCCAGCATCCCGGGACTGACGTACAATGAGCAGTTCTTC

clone_size: .
v_call: TRBV21-1
j_call: TRBJ2-7
cdr3_length: 16
d_call: .
cdr3_aa: CASSKIRTDPDYEQYF
cdr3_nt: TGTGCCAGCAGCAAAATCCGGACAGACCCGGACTACGAGCAGTACTTC

clone_size: .
v_call: TRBV18
j_call: TRBJ1-1
cdr3_length: 14
d_call: .
cdr3_aa: CASSPAPGNTEAFF
cdr3_nt: TGTGCCAGCTCACCCGCGCCGGGGAACACTGAAGCTTTCTTT

clone_size: .
v_call: TRBV10-3
j_call: TRBJ1-6
cdr3_length: 16
d_call: TRBD1
cdr3_aa: CAISETDRGNNSPLHF
cdr3_nt: TGTGCCATCAGTGAGACAGACAGGGGGAATAATTCACCCCTCCACTTT

clone_size: .
v_call: TRBV9
j_call: TRBJ1-2
cdr3_length: 12
d_call: .
cdr3_aa: CASSLVRGGYTF
cdr3_nt: TGTGCCAGCAGTCTGGTAAGGGGCGGCTACACCTTC

clone_size: .
v_call: TRBV29-1
j_call: TRBJ1-3
cdr3_length: 14
d_call: .
cdr3_aa: CSVVGGLSGNTIYF
cdr3_nt: TGCAGCGTTGTCGGGGGGTTAAGTGGAAACACCATATATTTT

clone_size: .
v_call: TRBV18
j_call: TRBJ2-2
cdr3_length: 18
d_call: TRBD1
cdr3_aa: CASSPTPGTGAFTGELFF
cdr3_nt: TGTGCCAGCTCACCAACCCCCGGGACAGGGGCCTTCACCGGGGAGCTGTTTTTT

clone_size: .
v_call: TRBV7-9
j_call: TRBJ1-1
cdr3_length: 15
d_call: TRBD1
cdr3_aa: CASSFRRGFSTEAFF
cdr3_nt: TGTGCCAGCAGCTTTCGCAGGGGGTTTAGCACTGAAGCTTTCTTT

clone_size: .
v_call: TRBV6-5
j_call: TRBJ1-3
cdr3_length: 15
d_call: .
cdr3_aa: CASSYSKSAGNTIYF
cdr3_nt: TGTGCCAGCAGTTACTCTAAGAGTGCTGGAAACACCATATATTTT

clone_size: once
v_call: TRBV5-6
j_call: TRBJ1-2
cdr3_length: 15
d_call: .
cdr3_aa: CASSLGVSFEYGYTF
cdr3_nt: TGTGCCAGCAGCTTGGGAGTATCCTTCGAGTATGGCTACACCTTC

clone_size: .
v_call: TRBV7-3
j_call: TRBJ2-3
cdr3_length: 17
d_call: TRBD2
cdr3_aa: CASSRVSGGVSTDTQYF
cdr3_nt: TGTGCCAGCAGCCGAGTCAGCGGGGGGGTAAGCACAGATACGCAGTATTTT

clone_size: .
v_call: TRBV29-1
j_call: TRBJ2-1
cdr3_length: 13
d_call: TRBD1
cdr3_aa: CSVATGGTNEQFF
cdr3_nt: TGCAGCGTTGCGACAGGGGGTACCAATGAGCAGTTCTTC

clone_size: .
v_call: TRBV7-2
j_call: TRBJ2-3
cdr3_length: 16
d_call: TRBD2
cdr3_aa: CASSLRLAGATDTQYF
cdr3_nt: TGTGCCAGCAGCTTACGCCTAGCGGGGGCCACAGATACGCAGTATTTT

clone_size: .
v_call: TRBV5-1
j_call: TRBJ2-7
cdr3_length: 14
d_call: .
cdr3_aa: CASSFLAMSYEQYF
cdr3_nt: TGCGCCAGCAGCTTTTTAGCAATGTCCTACGAGCAGTACTTC

clone_size: .
v_call: TRBV19
j_call: TRBJ2-7
cdr3_length: 19
d_call: TRBD2
cdr3_aa: CASSLRLIEGTSGAYEQYF
cdr3_nt: TGTGCCAGTAGCCTGCGCCTTATTGAGGGGACTAGCGGGGCCTACGAGCAGTACTTC

clone_size: .
v_call: TRBV14
j_call: TRBJ1-3
cdr3_length: 17
d_call: .
cdr3_aa: CASSHPRRMSSVDTIYF
cdr3_nt: TGTGCCAGCAGCCACCCAAGGAGGATGAGTTCAGTGGACACCATATATTTT

clone_size: .
v_call: TRBV2
j_call: TRBJ1-1
cdr3_length: 16
d_call: .
cdr3_aa: CASSEKGRGGNTEAFF
cdr3_nt: TGTGCCAGCAGTGAAAAGGGGCGGGGTGGAAACACTGAAGCTTTCTTT

clone_size: .
v_call: TRBV7-6
j_call: TRBJ2-7
cdr3_length: 15
d_call: .
cdr3_aa: CASSPRRGSPPQQYF
cdr3_nt: TGTGCCAGCAGCCCTCGCCGGGGTAGCCCCCCCCAGCAGTACTTC

clone_size: .
v_call: TRBV10-3
j_call: TRBJ1-2
cdr3_length: 15
d_call: .
cdr3_aa: CAISGLGGEGDGYTF
cdr3_nt: TGTGCCATCAGTGGCCTAGGGGGGGAAGGTGATGGCTACACCTTC

clone_size: once
v_call: TRBV4-2
j_call: TRBJ2-3
cdr3_length: 17
d_call: TRBD1
cdr3_aa: CASSQAFGQGVSDTQYF
cdr3_nt: TGTGCCAGCAGCCAAGCCTTCGGACAGGGGGTATCAGATACGCAGTATTTT

clone_size: .
v_call: TRBV7-2
j_call: TRBJ2-2
cdr3_length: 15
d_call: .
cdr3_aa: CASSFQKRASGELFF
cdr3_nt: TGTGCCAGCAGCTTTCAGAAGCGGGCTTCCGGGGAGCTGTTTTTT

clone_size: .
v_call: TRBV5-1
j_call: TRBJ1-1
cdr3_length: 13
d_call: .
cdr3_aa: CASSLGAITEAFF
cdr3_nt: TGCGCCAGCAGCTTGGGGGCTATCACTGAAGCTTTCTTT

clone_size: .
v_call: TRBV6-6
j_call: TRBJ1-1
cdr3_length: 14
d_call: TRBD1
cdr3_aa: CASRDQGAQAEAFF
cdr3_nt: TGTGCCAGCAGGGATCAGGGGGCGCAAGCTGAAGCTTTCTTT

clone_size: .
v_call: TRBV9
j_call: TRBJ2-1
cdr3_length: 19
d_call: TRBD2
cdr3_aa: CASSVLPAGGPGTYNEQFF
cdr3_nt: TGTGCCAGCAGCGTATTGCCAGCGGGGGGGCCGGGGACCTACAATGAGCAGTTCTTC

clone_size: .
v_call: TRBV7-2
j_call: TRBJ1-2
cdr3_length: 12
d_call: .
cdr3_aa: CASSLRSYGYTF
cdr3_nt: TGTGCCAGCAGCTTGCGTAGCTATGGCTACACCTTC

clone_size: .
v_call: TRBV7-2
j_call: TRBJ2-2
cdr3_length: 14
d_call: TRBD1
cdr3_aa: CASSNTQGVGELFF
cdr3_nt: TGTGCCAGCAGCAATACACAGGGGGTTGGGGAGCTGTTTTTT

clone_size: .
v_call: TRBV15
j_call: TRBJ1-2
cdr3_length: 16
d_call: TRBD1
cdr3_aa: CATSHGQGLINYGYTF
cdr3_nt: TGTGCCACCAGTCACGGACAGGGACTAATAAACTATGGCTACACCTTC

clone_size: .
v_call: TRBV5-4
j_call: TRBJ2-3
cdr3_length: 15
d_call: .
cdr3_aa: CASSLRVGVTDTQYF
cdr3_nt: TGTGCCAGCAGCTTGAGGGTCGGGGTAACAGATACGCAGTATTTT

clone_size: .
v_call: TRBV27
j_call: TRBJ2-7
cdr3_length: 14
d_call: .
cdr3_aa: CASSFFGSSYEQYF
cdr3_nt: TGTGCCAGCAGTTTTTTTGGGAGCTCCTACGAGCAGTACTTC

clone_size: .
v_call: TRBV5-1
j_call: TRBJ2-1
cdr3_length: 15
d_call: TRBD1
cdr3_aa: CASSDGTGTYNEQFF
cdr3_nt: TGCGCCAGCAGCGATGGGACAGGGACCTACAATGAGCAGTTCTTC

clone_size: .
v_call: TRBV12-5
j_call: TRBJ2-1
cdr3_length: 16
d_call: TRBD1
cdr3_aa: CASGPGTGSSYNEQFF
cdr3_nt: TGTGCTAGTGGCCCGGGGACAGGGAGCTCCTACAATGAGCAGTTCTTC

clone_size: .
v_call: TRBV5-1
j_call: TRBJ2-3
cdr3_length: 14
d_call: TRBD2
cdr3_aa: CASSSGTSGDTQYF
cdr3_nt: TGCGCCAGCAGCAGCGGGACTAGCGGGGATACGCAGTATTTT

clone_size: .
v_call: TRBV5-5
j_call: TRBJ1-3
cdr3_length: 14
d_call: .
cdr3_aa: CASSRDIAGNTIYF
cdr3_nt: TGTGCCAGCAGCCGGGATATCGCTGGAAACACCATATATTTT

clone_size: .
v_call: TRBV2
j_call: TRBJ1-5
cdr3_length: 21
d_call: .
cdr3_aa: CASSEKGDGTLTMFGDQPQHF
cdr3_nt: TGTGCCAGCAGTGAAAAAGGGGACGGGACACTAACAATGTTTGGGGATCAGCCCCAGCATTTT

clone_size: .
v_call: TRBV5-1
j_call: TRBJ1-2
cdr3_length: 14
d_call: .
cdr3_aa: CASSPEGGFYGYTF
cdr3_nt: TGCGCCAGCAGCCCGGAGGGAGGGTTTTATGGCTACACCTTC

clone_size: .
v_call: TRBV30
j_call: TRBJ2-7
cdr3_length: 17
d_call: TRBD1
cdr3_aa: CAWSYYSGTAFPYEQYF
cdr3_nt: TGTGCCTGGAGTTACTACTCCGGGACAGCCTTTCCCTACGAGCAGTACTTC

clone_size: .
v_call: TRBV27
j_call: TRBJ2-3
cdr3_length: 14
d_call: .
cdr3_aa: CASSLQRARDTQYF
cdr3_nt: TGTGCCAGCAGTTTACAGAGGGCGAGAGATACGCAGTATTTT

clone_size: .
v_call: TRBV11-2
j_call: TRBJ1-1
cdr3_length: 15
d_call: TRBD1
cdr3_aa: CASSSKGARGTEAFF
cdr3_nt: TGTGCCAGCAGCTCGAAGGGGGCCAGGGGCACTGAAGCTTTCTTT

clone_size: .
v_call: TRBV5-1
j_call: TRBJ1-1
cdr3_length: 15
d_call: .
cdr3_aa: CASSLGGQLNTEAFF
cdr3_nt: TGCGCCAGCAGCTTGGGCGGACAGCTGAACACTGAAGCTTTCTTT

clone_size: .
v_call: TRBV2
j_call: TRBJ1-2
cdr3_length: 13
d_call: .
cdr3_aa: CASKETVNYGYTF
cdr3_nt: TGTGCCAGTAAAGAGACTGTTAACTATGGCTACACCTTC

clone_size: .
v_call: TRBV27
j_call: TRBJ1-1
cdr3_length: 15
d_call: .
cdr3_aa: CASKSATGEGPEAFF
cdr3_nt: TGTGCCAGCAAGTCGGCGACTGGGGAGGGCCCCGAAGCTTTCTTT

clone_size: .
v_call: TRBV6-5
j_call: TRBJ1-4
cdr3_length: 15
d_call: .
cdr3_aa: CASSYAGGTNEKLFF
cdr3_nt: TGTGCCAGCAGTTATGCTGGAGGAACTAATGAAAAACTGTTTTTT

clone_size: .
v_call: TRBV10-3
j_call: TRBJ2-7
cdr3_length: 15
d_call: .
cdr3_aa: CAISEVAGKGYEQYF
cdr3_nt: TGTGCCATCAGTGAAGTAGCAGGGAAGGGCTACGAGCAGTACTTC

clone_size: .
v_call: TRBV19
j_call: TRBJ1-5
cdr3_length: 14
d_call: TRBD1
cdr3_aa: CASKWGQGDQPQHF
cdr3_nt: TGTGCCAGTAAGTGGGGACAGGGGGATCAGCCCCAGCATTTT

clone_size: .
v_call: TRBV9
j_call: TRBJ2-3
cdr3_length: 17
d_call: TRBD1
cdr3_aa: CASSVAGTGGNPDTQYF
cdr3_nt: TGTGCCAGCAGCGTAGCCGGGACAGGGGGTAACCCAGATACGCAGTATTTT